Each of the 3 T cell receptor beta chains below was sequenced from the same sample in a study of early T cells in non-severe SARS-CoV-2 infection. TCRdb re-called the 5' RACE reads through MiXCR, storing one row per CDR3 protein. The sample has approximately 49,000 distinct CDR3 sequences, over 9.5% seen once. The sequenced sample consisted of whole blood. These receptors were obtained from an adult who was a healthcare worker with PCR-confirmed SARS-CoV-2 infection or an uninfected control (not recorded which).

This rearrangement joins TRBV24-1 to TRBJ2-2; 13 positions agree with TRBD2. The CDR3 has 21 amino acids. Germline V gene data show CDR1 as KGHDR and CDR2 as SFDVKD. With V trimmed by 5 bases and J by 3 bases, 17 bases remained unmatched. The CDR3 DNA sequence: TGTGCCACCAGTGCCCGGGGACAGGACCAACTAGCGGGAGGGGACACCGGGGAGCTGTTTTTT. Amino acid sequence: CATSARGQDQLAGGDTGELFF.

This clonotype was recorded many times. V gene TRBV30 combines with J gene TRBJ1-5; TRBD1 agrees at 9 bases. Germline lookup yields CDR1 GTSNPN and CDR2 SVGIG (reference sequence). CDR3 length equals 13 residues. V was pared by 1 base and J by 7 bases, with 2 bases of the junction left unmatched. CDR3 in amino acids: CAWSGTGVQPQHF. The CDR3 coding sequence is TGTGCCTGGAGTGGGACAGGGGTCCAGCCCCAGCATTTT.

This clonotype appeared a few times. This sequence joins TRBV7-2 and TRBJ2-1; D unclear. CDR1 SGHTA and CDR2 FQGNSA come from the germline V gene. The V and J ends lost 0 bases and 9 bases respectively, with 6 bases between them. This CDR3 spans 12 amino acids. DNA of the CDR3: TGTGCCAGCAGCTTAGCGGGTTTTGAGCAGTTCTTC. Its protein is CASSLAGFEQFF.